This TCR beta chain was obtained from a study of blood T cells in healthy people across ages. Notes on the study in general: Compared with aged donors, long-lived donors showed fewer expanded clones, suggesting selection.

A sample-barcoded 5' primer and a J-beta primer mix were used in a second PCR of about 7 to 12 cycles. Every molecule of cDNA carried a tag from a template-switch adaptor with 12 random nucleotides. TCRdb re-called the 5' RACE reads with MiXCR, one entry per CDR3 protein. The table lists over a million distinct CDR3 sequences, 35% to 45% of them singletons. Roughly 10 milliliters of peripheral blood were drawn from each donor into EDTA-treated tubes. In the case of this clonotype: The antigen remains unidentified.

Germline V gene sequence: CDR1 SGHAT, CDR2 FQNNGV. The CDR3 consists of 14 residues. V lost 5 bases to trimming and J lost 5 bases; unmatched junction nucleotides: 7. Sequences were obtained from blood. The sequence came from a woman aged 18-29 years in good health. This sequence joins TRBV11-2 and TRBJ2-5, with 8 positions matching TRBD2. The DNA of the CDR3 is TGTGCCAGCAGCCCCGGGACTAGTTACGAGACCCAGTACTTC. This sequence encodes CASSPGTSYETQYF.